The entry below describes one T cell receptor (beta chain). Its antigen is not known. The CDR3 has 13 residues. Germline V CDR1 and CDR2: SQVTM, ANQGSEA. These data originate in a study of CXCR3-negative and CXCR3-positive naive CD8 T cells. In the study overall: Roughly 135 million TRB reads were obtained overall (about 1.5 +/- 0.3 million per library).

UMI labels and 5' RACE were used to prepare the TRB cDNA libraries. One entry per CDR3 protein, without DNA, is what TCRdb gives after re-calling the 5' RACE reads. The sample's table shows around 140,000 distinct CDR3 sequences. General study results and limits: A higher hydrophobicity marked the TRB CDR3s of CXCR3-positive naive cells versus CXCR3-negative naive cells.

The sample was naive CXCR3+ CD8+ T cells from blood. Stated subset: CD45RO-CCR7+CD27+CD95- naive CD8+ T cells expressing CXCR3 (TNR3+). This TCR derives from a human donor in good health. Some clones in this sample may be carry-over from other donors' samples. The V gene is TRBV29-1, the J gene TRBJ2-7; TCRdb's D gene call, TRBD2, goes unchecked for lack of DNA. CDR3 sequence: CSVQGGVGSEQYF.